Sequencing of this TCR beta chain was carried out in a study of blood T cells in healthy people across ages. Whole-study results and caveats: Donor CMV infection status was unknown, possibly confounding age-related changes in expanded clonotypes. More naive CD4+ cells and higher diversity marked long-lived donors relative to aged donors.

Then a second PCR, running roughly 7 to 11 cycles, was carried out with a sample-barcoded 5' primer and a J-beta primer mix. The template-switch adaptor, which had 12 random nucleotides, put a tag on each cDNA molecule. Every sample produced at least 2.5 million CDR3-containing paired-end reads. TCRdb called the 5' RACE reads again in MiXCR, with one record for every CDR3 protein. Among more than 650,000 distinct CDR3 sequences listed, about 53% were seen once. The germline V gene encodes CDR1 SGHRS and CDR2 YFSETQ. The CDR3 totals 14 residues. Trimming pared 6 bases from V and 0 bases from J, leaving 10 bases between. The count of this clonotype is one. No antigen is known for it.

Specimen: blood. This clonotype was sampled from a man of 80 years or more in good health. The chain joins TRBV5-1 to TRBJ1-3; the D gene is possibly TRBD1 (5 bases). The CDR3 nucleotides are TGCGCCAGCAAGACAGAAAGCTCTGGAAACACCATATATTTT. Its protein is CASKTESSGNTIYF.